This T cell receptor beta chain was recovered during a study of cytomegalovirus exposure and HLA in healthy donors. Study conclusions and caveats: Common viral pathogens were later found to be apparently linked to several of the most significant clusters.

This clone was found a few times. The target antigen is unknown. This CDR3 has 11 residues. The V end was cut by 8 bases, the J end by 0 bases, with 4 bases between. From germline, CDR1 is SNHLY and CDR2 FYNNEI. The PCR was carried out with 60 Vbeta primers and 13 Jbeta primers. The authors' processing: About 10 million shared chains were among tens of millions of unique TCR beta chains counted in a later analysis. TCRdb's copy holds only in-frame clones and misses some; the assay was immunoSEQ multiplex PCR. That table supplies the V and J calls and clone size; D and trimming were determined from the DNA. Among 150,000 or so clones listed, around 80% were seen once.

Sequenced material: PBMCs. The chain is built from TRBV2 and TRBJ1-1; D is undetermined. The TCR sequence derives from a male donor in good health and CMV-seropositive. CDR3 amino acids: CASAVNTEAFF. The CDR3 DNA reads as TGTGCCAGCGCGGTGAACACTGAAGCTTTCTTT.